These T cell receptor beta chains were read from a single sample in a study of blood T cell repertoires in COVID-19. TCRdb keeps only in-frame clones here, not all; method: immunoSEQ multiplex PCR. Counted here are some 530,000 clones, approximately 85% occurring once; the ten biggest clones make up 3.2%. The sample comprised peripheral blood. The source is a human donor in a cohort sampled during active COVID-19. CDR3s include the opening cysteine and the closing phenylalanine or tryptophan. Fields, in order: J gene, V gene, D gene, clone size, CDR3 DNA, CDR3 protein. A D gene is named only where the DNA matches it firmly. The size of a clone is reported for some rows only, either as once, few or many, or as a class for expanded clones.

TRBJ2-7,TRBV5-1,TRBD1,-,TGCGCCAGCAGTGGGGAGCCTCGGGACAGCTACGAGCAGTACTTC,CASSGEPRDSYEQYF
TRBJ1-3,TRBV3-1/TRBV3-2,-,-,TGTGCCAGCAGCCTGGGCCGACACTCTGGAAACACCATATATTTT,CASSLGRHSGNTIYF
TRBJ2-2,TRBV24-1,TRBD1,-,TGTGCCACAAGTAGGGGGCAGGGCACCGGGGAGCTGTTTTTT,CATSRGQGTGELFF
TRBJ1-4,TRBV28,-,-,TGTGCCAGCAGTTTACAGGGGTCTAATGAAAAACTGTTTTTT,CASSLQGSNEKLFF
TRBJ2-7,TRBV6-5,TRBD2,-,TGTGCCAGCAGGCTAGCGGGAGGGCCTATCCACGAGCAGTACTTC,CASRLAGGPIHEQYF
TRBJ1-4,TRBV29-1,TRBD1,-,TGCAGCGGTAGACAGGGATCTAATGAAAAACTGTTTTTT,CSGRQGSNEKLFF
TRBJ2-2,TRBV27,TRBD2,once,TGTGCCAGCAGTTTGTCGGGGGGCACCGGGGAGCTGTTTTTT,CASSLSGGTGELFF
TRBJ1-2,TRBV6-6,TRBD1,-,TGTGCCAGCAGCCTAGACAGGGTCGTTTATGGCTACACCTTC,CASSLDRVVYGYTF
TRBJ2-5,TRBV10-1,TRBD2,few,TGCGCCAGCAGTGAACTAGCGGGGCCCCAAGAGACCCAGTACTTC,CASSELAGPQETQYF
TRBJ2-7,TRBV28,-,-,TGTGCCAGCATAGGGGGGGCCTCCTACGAGCAGTACTTC,CASIGGASYEQYF
TRBJ2-1,TRBV28,TRBD2,-,TGTGCCAGCAGTACTAGCGGGGGTCACAATGAGCAGTTCTTC,CASSTSGGHNEQFF
TRBJ2-2,TRBV12-3/TRBV12-4,TRBD2,-,TGTGCGGCGGGAGCCAACACCGGGGAGCTGTTTTTT,CAAGANTGELFF
TRBJ2-1,TRBV4-1,TRBD2,-,TGCGCCAGCAGCGCTCGGACTAGCGGGAGTGTCAATGAGCAGTTCTTC,CASSARTSGSVNEQFF
TRBJ1-1,TRBV27,-,-,TGTGCCAGCAGTTTATATTCCTACACGGTCAAGGGGAGGGAGCTACACACTGAAGCTTTCTTT,CASSLYSYTVKGRELHTEAFF
TRBJ2-5,TRBV11-1,TRBD2,-,TGTGCCAGCAGCCAAGGGAGACTAGCAGATCAAGAGACCCAGTACTTC,CASSQGRLADQETQYF
TRBJ2-7,TRBV9,-,-,TGTGCCAGCAGCGTAGGTCTCGGTTCGGGACTCGTCTACGAGCAGTACTTC,CASSVGLGSGLVYEQYF
TRBJ2-5,TRBV5-1,TRBD2,-,TGCGCCAGCTGCCGTGGGGGGGAGGAGACCCAGTACTTC,CASCRGGEETQYF
TRBJ1-1,TRBV29-1,-,-,TGCAGCGTTGGGGACACGAGAATGAACACTGAAGCTTTCTTT,CSVGDTRMNTEAFF
TRBJ1-4,TRBV6-5,TRBD1,-,TGTGCCAGCAGTTCCCAGGGGGCTAATGAAAAACTGTTTTTT,CASSSQGANEKLFF
TRBJ2-7,TRBV21-1,-,-,TGTGCCAGCAGCAGACAGGGGCTTAGGTACGAGCAGTACTTC,CASSRQGLRYEQYF
TRBJ1-1,TRBV9,TRBD1,-,TGTGCCAGCAGCAAAACAGGGGGCGTAAGAGTGAACACTGAAGCTTTCTTT,CASSKTGGVRVNTEAFF
TRBJ2-5,TRBV19,TRBD2,-,TGTGCCAGTAGTATACGGGGGGTACGAGAGACCCAGTACTTC,CASSIRGVRETQYF
TRBJ2-5,TRBV7-6,TRBD2,-,TGTGCCAGCAGCCAAACTAGCGGGAGGGCCACGGGGACCCAGTACTTC,CASSQTSGRATGTQYF
TRBJ2-1,TRBV4-3,TRBD2,-,TGCGCCAGCAGCGTCTCTAGCGGGAGCTCCTACAATGAGCAGTTCTTC,CASSVSSGSSYNEQFF
TRBJ1-2,TRBV11-2,TRBD1,-,TGTGCCAGCAGCTTCAACAGGGGGGACTATGGCTACACCTTC,CASSFNRGDYGYTF
TRBJ2-7,TRBV9,TRBD1,-,TGTGCCAGCAGCGTTCTCGGGACAGCTTACGAGCAGTACTTC,CASSVLGTAYEQYF
TRBJ2-1,TRBV3-1/TRBV3-2,-,-,TGTGCCAGCAGCCAAGTGGCTGGAGGTCTAGCAGGCAATGAGCAGTTCTTC,CASSQVAGGLAGNEQFF
TRBJ2-1,TRBV15,TRBD2,-,TGTGCCACCAGCAGTGGCGGGCAGCGGGGCTACAATGAGCAGTTCTTC,CATSSGGQRGYNEQFF
TRBJ1-4,TRBV19,-,-,TGTGCCAGTAGTGAGGCTGCAACTAATGAAAAACTGTTTTTT,CASSEAATNEKLFF
TRBJ2-1,TRBV6-6,-,-,TGTGCCAGCAGTTACGGAGGGATCAACAATGAGCAGTTCTTC,CASSYGGINNEQFF
TRBJ2-2,TRBV19,-,-,TGTGCCAGTAGTTCGCAGGGGAACACCGGGGAGCTGTTTTTT,CASSSQGNTGELFF